The 8 T cell receptor beta chains below all came from one sample that was sequenced in a study of cytomegalovirus exposure and HLA in healthy donors. The method was immunoSEQ multiplex PCR; TCRdb's version includes in-frame clones alone and lacks a portion of them. The sample includes about 360,000 clones, around 86% of them seen just once. The specimen was PBMCs. All receptors derive from a woman aged 18-29 years in good health and CMV-seronegative.

This chain joins TRBV27 and TRBJ2-7; D is possibly TRBD2 (7 bases). CDR1 is MNHEY, CDR2 SMNVEV, per germline (reference sequence). With 2 bases removed from V and 7 bases from J, the gap between germline ends came to 12 bases. The length of the CDR3 is 13 residues. CDR3 residues: CASSLRGAEEQYF. The DNA of the CDR3 is TGTGCCAGCAGTTTACGGGGGGCAGAGGAGCAGTACTTC.

Note on this clone: The conserved closing phenylalanine or tryptophan is absent in this CDR3, likely reflecting a read error. It is unclear where the CDR3 begins or ends on the DNA, so no DNA is shown, and the CDR3 is as TCRdb lists it. The rearrangement links TRBV20-1 to TRBJ2-3; the table's D call of TRBD2 was not tested on the DNA. The length of the CDR3 is 10 amino acids, counting both ends. Germline loops: CDR1 DFQATT, CDR2 SNEGSKA (reference sequence). The chain's CDR3 is CSAIGLAGGI.

A single count supports this clone. The rearrangement joins TRBV18 to TRBJ1-4, with a weak D call TRBD1 (5 bases). Per germline, CDR1 KGHSH and CDR2 LQKENI. The CDR3 consists of 15 residues. The V end was cut by 1 base, the J end by 0 bases, with 6 bases between. CDR3 region: CASSPRQTTNEKLFF. CDR3 in DNA: TGTGCCAGCTCACCACGACAGACAACTAATGAAAAACTGTTTTTT.

The chain employs TRBV5-1 and TRBJ1-1; 8 bases are a match to TRBD1. The junction had 5 bases not matched to a gene; V was cut back by 4 bases and J by 0 bases. Germline V gene lookup returns CDR1 SGHRS and CDR2 YFSETQ. CDR3 length: 15 amino acids. Written as DNA, the CDR3 is TGCGCCAGCAGCACCGGGACAGGCGTGAACACTGAAGCTTTCTTT. It translates to CASSTGTGVNTEAFF.

The rearrangement links TRBV27 to TRBJ1-5; TRBD1 matches 7 bases. The CDR3 totals 17 residues. The V gene end was trimmed by 6 bases and the J gene end by 0 bases; junction bases not matched to a gene: 11. Germline V gene sequence: CDR1 MNHEY, CDR2 SMNVEV (reference sequence). CDR3 coding DNA: TGTGCCAGCAGAATGACCGGGACAGCCGTTAGCAATCAGCCCCAGCATTTT. Protein product: CASRMTGTAVSNQPQHF.

The V and J genes are TRBV28 and TRBJ1-2; D remains ambiguous. The germline V and J ends were trimmed by 2 bases and 6 bases, with 10 bases remaining between them. Germline V gives CDR1 MDHEN, CDR2 SYDVKM. The CDR3 is made up of 13 amino acids. Here the CDR3 reads CASSLRGSDGYTF. The CDR3 DNA sequence: TGTGCCAGCAGTTTACGAGGGAGTGATGGCTACACCTTC.

The chain uses TRBV6-1 and TRBJ2-7; D unresolved. CDR1 is MNHNS and CDR2 is SASEGT in the germline V gene. The CDR3 runs to 13 residues. Trimming left V 4 bases short and J 12 bases short, with 19 bases between. The CDR3 spells CASSVEATAVGYF. CDR3 bases: TGTGCCAGCAGTGTTGAAGCGACCGCAGTGGGGTACTTC.

This clone was found a few times. For the CDR3, the DNA is TGTGCCTACGCGTCCTCCTACGAGCAGTACTTC. Translated, it gives CAYASSYEQYF. The chain carries TRBV30 and TRBJ2-7, with D unclear. The V gene's germline CDR1 is GTSNPN and CDR2 SVGIG (reference sequence). The CDR3 runs 11 residues. Trimming took 7 bases from V and 0 from J, leaving 7 bases between them.